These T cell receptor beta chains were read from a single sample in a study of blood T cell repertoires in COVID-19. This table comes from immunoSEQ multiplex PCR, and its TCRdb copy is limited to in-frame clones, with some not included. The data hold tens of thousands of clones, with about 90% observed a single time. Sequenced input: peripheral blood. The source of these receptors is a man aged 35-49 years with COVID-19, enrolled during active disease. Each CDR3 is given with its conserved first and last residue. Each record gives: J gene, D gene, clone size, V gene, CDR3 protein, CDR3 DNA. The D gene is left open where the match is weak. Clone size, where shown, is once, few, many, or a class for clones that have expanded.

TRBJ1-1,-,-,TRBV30,CAWSVLGAANTEAFF,TGTGCCTGGAGTGTACTGGGGGCAGCGAACACTGAAGCTTTCTTT
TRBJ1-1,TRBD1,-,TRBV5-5,CASSPLYLDGRGVWGTEAFF,TGTGCCAGCAGCCCCCTTTATCTAGATGGCAGGGGGGTGTGGGGGACTGAAGCTTTCTTT
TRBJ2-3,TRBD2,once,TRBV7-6,CASSLGTSGTDTQYF,TGTGCCAGCAGCCTCGGGACTAGCGGTACAGATACGCAGTATTTT
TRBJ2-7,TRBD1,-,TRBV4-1,CASSSRGQGSYEQYF,TGCGCCAGCAGCAGTCGGGGACAGGGTTCCTACGAGCAGTACTTC
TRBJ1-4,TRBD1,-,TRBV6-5,CASQTTGGSNEKLFF,TGTGCCAGCCAAACGACAGGGGGTTCTAATGAAAAACTGTTTTTT
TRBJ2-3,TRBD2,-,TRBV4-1,CASSQDGRLAGTDTQYF,TGCGCCAGCAGCCAAGATGGTCGCCTAGCGGGCACAGATACGCAGTATTTT
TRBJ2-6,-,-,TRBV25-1,CASSRFGGGANVLTF,TGTGCCAGCTCTCGCTTCGGCGGTGGGGCCAACGTCCTGACTTTC
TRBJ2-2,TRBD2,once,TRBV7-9,CASSSPGLRAGELFF,TGTGCCAGCAGCTCCCCGGGACTACGAGCCGGGGAGCTGTTTTTT
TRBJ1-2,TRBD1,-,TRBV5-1,CASKGQTNYGYTF,TGCGCCAGCAAGGGACAGACTAACTATGGCTACACCTTC
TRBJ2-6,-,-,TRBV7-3,CASSQDSGANVLTF,TGTGCCAGCAGTCAGGACTCTGGGGCCAACGTCCTGACTTTC
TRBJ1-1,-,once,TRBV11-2,CAKGGGDTEAFF,TGTGCCAAGGGAGGGGGGGACACTGAAGCTTTCTTT
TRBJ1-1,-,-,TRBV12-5,CATVTGQIGTEAFF,TGTGCTACAGTAACGGGACAAATCGGCACTGAAGCTTTCTTT
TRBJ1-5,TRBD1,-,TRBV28,CASIRGRGPQHF,TGTGCCAGCATCAGGGGGCGGGGGCCCCAGCATTTT
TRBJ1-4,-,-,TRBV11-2,CASSPPGRGEKLFF,TGTGCCAGCAGCCCGCCCGGGAGGGGTGAAAAACTGTTTTTT
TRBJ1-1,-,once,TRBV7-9,CASSLGTNTEAFF,TGTGCCAGCAGCTTGGGCACGAACACTGAAGCTTTCTTT
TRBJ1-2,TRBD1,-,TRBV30,CAWSPYGTGHHEGYGYTF,TGTGCCTGGAGCCCTTATGGGACAGGGCACCATGAAGGCTATGGCTACACCTTC
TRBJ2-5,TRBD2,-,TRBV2,CASSETAGGPGETQYF,TGTGCCAGCAGTGAAACAGCGGGGGGGCCTGGGGAGACCCAGTACTTC
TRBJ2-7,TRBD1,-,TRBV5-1,CASSLQLGQGPYEQYF,TGCGCCAGCAGCTTGCAGTTGGGACAGGGCCCCTACGAGCAGTACTTC
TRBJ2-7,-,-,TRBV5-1,CASSEQTGSSYEQYF,TGCGCCAGCAGCGAACAGACGGGATCCTCCTACGAGCAGTACTTC
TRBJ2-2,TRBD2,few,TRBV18,CASSPGLAGITGELFF,TGTGCCAGCTCACCAGGACTAGCGGGGATCACCGGGGAGCTGTTTTTT
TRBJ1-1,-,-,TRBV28,CASIPHGGGSTEAFF,TGTGCCAGCATACCACACGGGGGGGGGAGCACTGAAGCTTTCTTT
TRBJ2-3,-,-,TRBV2,CASIRQVDTQYF,TGTGCCAGCATCCGACAGGTAGATACGCAGTATTTT
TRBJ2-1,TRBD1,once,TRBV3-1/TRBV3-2,CASSRGQDYYNEQFF,TGTGCCAGCAGCCGGGGACAGGACTACTACAATGAGCAGTTCTTC
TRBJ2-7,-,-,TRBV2,CASSEPGWYF,TGTGCCAGCAGTGAACCGGGGTGGTACTTC
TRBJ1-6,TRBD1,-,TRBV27,CASSLALQGVPLHF,TGTGCCAGCAGTTTAGCGCTACAGGGGGTACCCCTCCACTTT
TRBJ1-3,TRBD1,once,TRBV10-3,CAHWTGSSGNTIYF,TGTGCCCATTGGACAGGAAGCTCTGGAAACACCATATATTTT
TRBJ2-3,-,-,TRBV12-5,CASGLVRVSSTDTQYF,TGTGCTAGTGGTTTGGTACGAGTTTCTAGCACAGATACGCAGTATTTT
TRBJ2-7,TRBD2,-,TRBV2,CASRPSGETYEQYF,TGTGCCAGCAGGCCTAGCGGGGAGACCTACGAGCAGTACTTC
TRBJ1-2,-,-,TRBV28,CASSLQAGTSGYTF,TGTGCCAGCAGTTTACAAGCAGGCACCTCCGGCTACACCTTC
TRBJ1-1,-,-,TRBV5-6,CASRKTGNTEAFF,TGTGCCAGCAGGAAGACAGGGAACACTGAAGCTTTCTTT
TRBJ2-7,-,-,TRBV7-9,CASKEAGRDSEQYF,TGTGCCAGCAAAGAGGCAGGGCGAGATTCCGAGCAGTACTTC
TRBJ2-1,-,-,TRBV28,CASSTYNEQFF,TGTGCCAGCAGCACCTACAATGAGCAGTTCTTC
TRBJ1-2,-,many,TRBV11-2,CASSLGGNYGYTF,TGTGCCAGCAGCCTGGGGGGGAACTATGGCTACACCTTC
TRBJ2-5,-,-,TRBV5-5,CASSPGEGKQETQYF,TGTGCCAGCAGCCCGGGAGAGGGTAAACAAGAGACCCAGTACTTC
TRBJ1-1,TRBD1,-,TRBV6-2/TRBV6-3,CASSYTGGTEAFF,TGTGCCAGCAGTTACACAGGGGGAACTGAAGCTTTCTTT
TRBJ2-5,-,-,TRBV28,CASNRGGQETQYF,TGTGCCAGCAATAGGGGCGGCCAAGAGACCCAGTACTTC
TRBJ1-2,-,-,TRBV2,CASSEAPGGDYGYTF,TGTGCCAGCAGTGAAGCGCCCGGGGGAGACTATGGCTACACCTTC
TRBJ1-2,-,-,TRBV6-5,CASSRDSNYGYTF,TGTGCCAGCAGCCGAGACAGTAACTATGGCTACACCTTC
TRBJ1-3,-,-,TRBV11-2,CASSVQYGNTIYF,TGTGCCAGCAGCGTTCAGTACGGAAACACCATATATTTT
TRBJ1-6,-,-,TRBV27,CASSSRMRSSYNSPLHF,TGTGCCAGCAGTTCAAGGATGAGGAGCTCCTATAATTCACCCCTCCACTTT
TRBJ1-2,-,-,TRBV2,CASSERQTYGYTF,TGTGCCAGCAGTGAAAGACAGACCTATGGCTACACCTTC
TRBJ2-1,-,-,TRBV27,CASSLVDSSWRFF,TGTGCCAGCAGTTTAGTGGACAGCTCGTGGCGTTTCTTC
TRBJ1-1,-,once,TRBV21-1,CASSNGGLERGSTGTEAFF,TGTGCCAGCAGCAACGGGGGGCTCGAGAGGGGTTCAACGGGCACTGAAGCTTTCTTT
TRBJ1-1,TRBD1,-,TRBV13,CASSSQWGQGYTEAFF,TGTGCCAGCAGCTCCCAGTGGGGACAGGGGTACACTGAAGCTTTCTTT
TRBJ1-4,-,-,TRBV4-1,CASSQVFGTNEKLFF,TGCGCCAGCAGCCAAGTGTTCGGAACTAATGAAAAACTGTTTTTT
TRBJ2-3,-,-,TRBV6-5,CASRGAGATDTQYF,TGTGCCAGCAGGGGGGCCGGGGCCACAGATACGCAGTATTTT
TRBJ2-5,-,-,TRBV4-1,CASSQDSRVPETQYF,TGCGCCAGCAGCCAAGATTCGAGGGTTCCAGAGACCCAGTACTTC
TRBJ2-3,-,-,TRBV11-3,CASSLSVFTDTQYF,TGTGCCAGCAGCTTATCTGTTTTTACAGATACGCAGTATTTT